This passage covers 30 T cell receptor beta chains from one sample sequenced in a study of T cells in Graves' hyperthyroidism and ophthalmopathy. The TCR beta CDR3 regions underwent amplification using RNA transcripts as the source. TCR CDR3 underwent first-round RT-PCR with the HTBI primer set. TCRdb reprocessed the multiplex PCR reads with MiXCR, giving one entry per CDR3 protein. The table lists about 290,000 distinct CDR3 sequences, roughly an eighth of them singletons. The specimen sequenced was blood. The receptors shown here come from a woman aged 40 to 50 with Graves' hyperthyroidism.

In this sample, this clonotype turned up many times. The chain is built from TRBV12-3 or TRBV12-4 and TRBJ1-1; a weak D match, TRBD1 (5 bases). The CDR3 is made up of 12 amino acids. Trimming cost V 3 bases and J 7 bases, with 9 bases left between them. In nucleotides, the CDR3 is TGTGCCAGCAGTTTCACCCAGGGTGAAGCTTTCTTT. It yields the protein CASSFTQGEAFF.

CDR3 region: CASSLPELFF. The DNA for the CDR3 is TGTGCCAGCAGTTTACCCGAGCTGTTTTTT. The rearrangement joins TRBV27 to TRBJ2-2; D is unresolved. This CDR3 has 10 amino acids. Germline CDR1 reads MNHEY; CDR2 reads SMNVEV (reference sequence). With 2 bases removed from V and 11 bases from J, the gap between germline ends came to 3 bases.

This clonotype has a count of ten or more. The chain links TRBV28 to TRBJ1-2; D call uncertain. Germline V gene sequence: CDR1 MDHEN, CDR2 SYDVKM. The CDR3 length is 14 residues. Trimming removed 8 bases from V and 1 base from J, with 14 bases in between. The CDR3 spells CASVRSPGNYGYTF. The CDR3 region has the DNA TGTGCCAGCGTTAGATCACCCGGTAACTATGGCTACACCTTC.

This clonotype occurred many times. The chain carries TRBV5-1 and TRBJ1-2; D not certain. Germline values: CDR1 SGHRS, CDR2 YFSETQ. Deletions cut 0 bases from V and 8 bases from J, with 11 bases between. The length of the CDR3 is 13 residues. As DNA, the CDR3 is TGCGCCAGCAGCTTGGGGCCCCTAGGAGGCTACACCTTC. Its translation is CASSLGPLGGYTF.

A word on this clonotype: Being one base from a much bigger clone, this may be a read error. This chain joins TRBV5-4 and TRBJ2-5; 11 positions agree with TRBD1. This CDR3 is built from 16 residues. Germline V lookup: CDR1 SGHNT, CDR2 YYREEE (reference sequence). The V segment lost 0 bases and the J segment 3 bases; nucleotides outside the gene matches: 4. CDR3 bases: TGTGCCAGCAGCTTGGCGGACAGGGGGCGAGAAGAGACCCAGTACTTC. Protein product: CASSLADRGREETQYF. The variable domain in full, completed from reference TRBV5-4 and TRBJ2-5, reads ETGVTQSPTHLIKTRGQQVTLRCSSQSGHNTVSWYQQALGQGPQFIFQYYREEENGRGNFPPRFSGLQFPNYSSELNVNALELDDSALYLCASSLADRGREETQYFGPGTRLLVL.

J is TRBJ1-4 and V is TRBV10-3; D possibly corresponds to TRBD1 (5 bases). The CDR3 covers 14 residues. Trimming stripped 0 bases from V and 11 bases from J, with 13 bases between. The germline V gene encodes CDR1 ENHRY and CDR2 SYGVKD. The CDR3, as DNA: TGTGCCATCAGTGAGTCTCAGGGTTTCAAGAAACTGTTTTTT. Translated: CAISESQGFKKLFF.

This clonotype has ten or more counts. The genes are TRBV15 and TRBJ1-2; D is possibly TRBD1 (6 bases). This CDR3 contains 18 residues. In germline, CDR1 is LNHNV, CDR2 YYDKDF (reference sequence). V was trimmed by 0 bases and J by 4 bases, leaving 21 bases between them. CDR3 region: CATSRDGGPGVRRYGYTF. Here the CDR3 DNA reads TGTGCCACCAGCAGAGACGGGGGACCAGGGGTTCGTCGCTATGGCTACACCTTC.

Many counts were recorded for this clonotype. V gene TRBV29-1 combines with J gene TRBJ2-7; a possible D gene is TRBD1 (6 bases). CDR1 is SQVTM and CDR2 is ANQGSEA in the germline V gene. Trimming took off 7 bases at V and 2 bases at J, with 18 bases between the two ends. The CDR3 sequence is 14 residues long. CDR3 nucleotides: TGCAGCGCGACTGGGCGCACAGGGACCTACGAGCAGTACTTC. Its translation is CSATGRTGTYEQYF.

This clonotype was recorded many times. The chain couples TRBV28 to TRBJ1-5; the D gene is possibly TRBD1 (5 bases). CDR1 is MDHEN and CDR2 is SYDVKM in the germline V gene. V gave up 3 bases and J gave up 7 bases, with 16 bases separating them. CDR3 length: 15 residues. CDR3 sequence reads: CASSFTQGREQPQHF. The CDR3 DNA follows: TGTGCCAGCAGTTTCACGCAGGGTCGGGAGCAGCCCCAGCATTTT. The full variable domain, completed using reference TRBV28 and TRBJ1-5, is DVKVTQSSRYLVKRTGEKVFLECVQDMDHENMFWYRQDPGLGLRLIYFSYDVKMKEKGDIPEGYSVSREKKERFSLILESASTNQTSMYLCASSFTQGREQPQHFGDGTRLSIL.

This clonotype was found many times. The chain carries TRBV2 and TRBJ1-2; D is ambiguous. Deletions cut 8 bases from V and 0 bases from J, with 13 bases between. The germline V gene has CDR1 SNHLY and CDR2 FYNNEI. This CDR3 has 14 amino acids. DNA for the CDR3: TGTGCCAGCCTGTGGCCTGGGGCTAACTATGGCTACACCTTC. Its translation is CASLWPGANYGYTF.

The rearrangement uses TRBV18 and TRBJ2-1; D is perhaps TRBD1 or TRBD2 (5 bases each). V was pared by 3 bases and J by 4 bases, with 13 bases between. CDR1 KGHSH and CDR2 LQKENI come from the germline V gene. This CDR3 has 15 amino acids. This CDR3 is CASSPSGDVYNEQFF. CDR3 sequence (DNA): TGTGCCAGCTCACCGTCCGGGGACGTTTACAATGAGCAGTTCTTC.

This clonotype was seen only a few times. This chain links TRBV4-1 with TRBJ1-5, with D unresolved. The CDR3 totals 15 residues. From germline, CDR1 is MGHRA and CDR2 YSYEKL. V lost 5 bases and J lost 8, with 19 bases in between. CDR3 DNA sequence: TGCGCCAGCAGCTACCGGTTGGCAGACGGGAAGCCCCAGCATTTT. The encoded protein is CASSYRLADGKPQHF.

This clonotype was detected only a few times. The chain links TRBV5-1 to TRBJ2-3; D ambiguous. V was clipped by 2 bases and J by 8 bases, with 9 bases between them. The germline gives CDR1 SGHRS, CDR2 YFSETQ. This CDR3 region has 12 residues. The CDR3 DNA is TGCGCCAGCAGCTTTGATGAGACTACGCAGTATTTT. This sequence encodes CASSFDETTQYF.

This chain uses TRBV6-1 with TRBJ1-2; unclear D gene. Looked up from germline, CDR1 is MNHNS and CDR2 is SASEGT. CDR3 size: 13 residues. V was shortened by 1 base and J by 0 bases, with 3 bases between the two germline ends. DNA for the CDR3: TGTGCCAGCAGTGAAGACACTAACTATGGCTACACCTTC. It codes for CASSEDTNYGYTF.

This clonotype was counted many times. The rearrangement joins TRBV20-1 to TRBJ2-1; D not resolved. The CDR3 spans 14 residues. In germline, CDR1 is DFQATT, CDR2 SNEGSKA (reference sequence). Trimming took off 5 bases at V and 2 bases at J, with 13 bases between the two ends. The CDR3 spells CSAPLVDPYNEQFF. The CDR3 DNA reads as TGCAGTGCTCCTTTAGTGGATCCCTACAATGAGCAGTTCTTC.

This clonotype was detected many times. The rearrangement links TRBV27 to TRBJ1-6; D perhaps matches TRBD1 (6 bases). This CDR3 has 16 residues. Looked up from germline, CDR1 is MNHEY and CDR2 is SMNVEV (reference sequence). The V gene lost 5 bases and the J gene lost 4 bases, with 15 bases spanning the gap. The chain's CDR3 is CASSPNGGPYNSPLHF. The CDR3 DNA is TGTGCCAGCAGTCCGAACGGGGGCCCGTATAATTCACCCCTCCACTTT.

The rearrangement joins TRBV3-1 to TRBJ2-7; D perhaps matches TRBD1 (6 bases). The CDR3 loop spans 17 amino acids. In germline, CDR1 is LGHDT, CDR2 YNNKEL (reference sequence). V lost 0 bases to trimming and J lost 6 bases, with 21 bases between them. The CDR3 protein is CASSQDRTAEGRREQYF. The CDR3 nucleotides read TGTGCCAGCAGCCAAGATCGGACAGCCGAGGGCCGTCGCGAGCAGTACTTC.

This rearrangement joins TRBV20-1 to TRBJ2-3; the match to TRBD1 covers 7 bases. CDR1 and CDR2 from the germline V gene are DFQATT and SNEGSKA (reference sequence). V lost 1 base to trimming and J lost 0 bases; unmatched junction nucleotides: 10. The CDR3 consists of 17 residues. CDR3 coding DNA: TGCAGTGCTAGAGTTTTCGCCGGGACAGCTAGCACAGATACGCAGTATTTT. This encodes CSARVFAGTASTDTQYF.

The genes are TRBV7-9 and TRBJ1-2, with 7 bases that match TRBD1. Losses at the gene ends were 6 bases for V and 4 bases for J; bases not matched to a gene: 8. CDR1 is SEHNR, CDR2 FQNEAQ, per germline (reference sequence). The CDR3 is 14 amino acids. This chain's CDR3 is CASSPMGQPYGYTF. The CDR3 nucleotides read TGTGCCAGCAGTCCCATGGGACAGCCCTATGGCTACACCTTC.

This clonotype was found many times. The V gene is TRBV28, the J gene TRBJ1-5, with D unclear. The CDR3 has 12 amino acids. The V end lost 2 bases, the J end lost 9 bases, and 8 bases lay between the germline ends. CDR1 is MDHEN and CDR2 is SYDVKM in the germline V gene. Here the CDR3 reads CASSLGERPQHF. The DNA of the CDR3 is TGTGCCAGCAGTTTAGGCGAGAGGCCCCAGCATTTT.

This clonotype was picked up a small number of times. The chain employs TRBV29-1 and TRBJ2-3; 7 bases match TRBD2. Germline CDR1 reads SQVTM; CDR2 reads ANQGSEA. The ends lost 7 bases at V and 5 bases at J; junction bases unmatched: 6. This CDR3 comprises 12 residues. The CDR3: CSAIAGGDTQYF. The CDR3 nucleotides read TGCAGCGCCATAGCGGGTGGAGATACGCAGTATTTT.

This clonotype was seen ten or more times. V is TRBV6-1 and J is TRBJ1-1; possibly TRBD1 for D (5 bases). The CDR3 consists of 14 residues. V was trimmed by 4 bases and J by 0 bases, leaving 9 bases between them. Germline V lookup: CDR1 MNHNS, CDR2 SASEGT. CDR3: CASSVDTMNTEAFF. CDR3 nucleotide sequence: TGTGCCAGCAGTGTGGACACCATGAACACTGAAGCTTTCTTT.

At least ten counts were recorded for this clonotype. The chain uses TRBV5-6 and TRBJ1-1; D ambiguous. Trimming took off 1 base at V and 8 bases at J, with 6 bases between the two ends. This CDR3 spans 11 amino acids. CDR1 and CDR2 (germline): SGHDT, YYEEEE. This chain's CDR3 is CASSLNQEAFF. The CDR3 bases are TGTGCCAGCAGCTTGAATCAGGAAGCTTTCTTT.

This clonotype was recorded a few times. The CDR3 spells CASSPDSWSSYNEQFF. CDR3 DNA: TGTGCCAGCAGTCCTGATTCTTGGAGCTCCTACAATGAGCAGTTCTTC. This chain links TRBV12-3 or TRBV12-4 with TRBJ2-1; D is unclear. This CDR3 region has 16 residues. Between the trimmed V and J ends, which lost 5 bases and 0 bases, there was a span of 14 bases.

This sequence joins TRBV2 and TRBJ2-3; perhaps TRBD2 as D (5 bases). V shed 3 bases and J shed 1 base, with 11 bases lying between them. The CDR3 runs 15 residues. From germline, CDR1 is SNHLY and CDR2 FYNNEI. The CDR3 sequence: CASSDSDGGTDTQYF. In DNA, the CDR3 is TGTGCCAGCAGTGACTCCGACGGGGGCACAGATACGCAGTATTTT.

Only a few counts were recorded for this clonotype. V gene TRBV19 combines with J gene TRBJ2-7; either TRBD1 or TRBD2 may supply D (5 bases each). Per germline, CDR1 LNHDA and CDR2 SQIVND (reference sequence). Trimming left V 6 bases short and J 3 bases short, with 15 bases between. The CDR3 runs 14 residues. As DNA, the CDR3 is TGTGCCAGTAGCCTCTTGGGGACGGGCTACGAGCAGTACTTC. It translates to CASSLLGTGYEQYF.

This clonotype was observed many times. The rearrangement uses TRBV20-1 and TRBJ1-3; unclear D gene. V lost 6 bases and J 0 bases, leaving 12 bases between the germline ends. Germline-derived CDR1 and CDR2 are DFQATT and SNEGSKA (reference sequence). The CDR3 has 14 amino acids. The CDR3 bases are TGCAGTGCACCTGACCTATCCTCTGGAAACACCATATATTTT. Translated: CSAPDLSSGNTIYF.

This clonotype was recorded at least ten times. The CDR3 sequence: CSAITTGLSYGYTF. The DNA for the CDR3 is TGCAGTGCTATTACGACAGGGCTAAGCTATGGCTACACCTTC. This chain links TRBV20-1 with TRBJ1-2, with 7 bases matching TRBD1. The V gene's germline CDR1 is DFQATT and CDR2 SNEGSKA (reference sequence). V trimming: 4 bases; J trimming: 4 bases; junction bases outside the gene matches: 9. There are 14 residues in the CDR3.

This clonotype was counted many times. The rearrangement joins TRBV12-3 or TRBV12-4 to TRBJ2-3, with D tentatively TRBD1 or TRBD2 (5 bases each). This CDR3 is built from 14 residues. Deletions cut 3 bases from V and 2 bases from J, with 9 bases between. The CDR3 DNA reads as TGTGCCAGCAGTTTTGGGGGTTTCACAGATACGCAGTATTTT. Amino acids: CASSFGGFTDTQYF.

This clonotype turned up a few times. CDR3 DNA: TGTGCCAGTAGTATGGCGGGGGCGCAGAACAATCAGCCCCAGCATTTT. Translation gives CASSMAGAQNNQPQHF. The chain joins TRBV19 to TRBJ1-5; a possible D gene is TRBD1 (6 bases). The CDR3 length is 16 residues. Germline CDR1 is LNHDA and CDR2 is SQIVND (reference sequence). The V end lost 3 bases, the J end lost 3 bases, and 15 bases lay between the germline ends.